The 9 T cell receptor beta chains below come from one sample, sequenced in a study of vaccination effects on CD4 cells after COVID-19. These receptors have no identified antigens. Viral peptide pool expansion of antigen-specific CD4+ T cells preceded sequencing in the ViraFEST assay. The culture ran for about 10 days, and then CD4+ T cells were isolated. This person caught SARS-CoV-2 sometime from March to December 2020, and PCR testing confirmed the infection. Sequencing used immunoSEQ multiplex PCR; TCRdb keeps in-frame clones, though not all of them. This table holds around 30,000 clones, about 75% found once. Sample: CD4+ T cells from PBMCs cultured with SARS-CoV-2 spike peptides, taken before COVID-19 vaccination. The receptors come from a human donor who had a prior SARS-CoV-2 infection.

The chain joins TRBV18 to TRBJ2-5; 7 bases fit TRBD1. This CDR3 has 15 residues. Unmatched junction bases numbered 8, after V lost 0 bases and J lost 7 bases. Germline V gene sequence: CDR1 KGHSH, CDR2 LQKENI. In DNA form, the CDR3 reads TGTGCCAGCTCACCACCGGTAGGGACAGAGGGGACCCAGTACTTC. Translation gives CASSPPVGTEGTQYF. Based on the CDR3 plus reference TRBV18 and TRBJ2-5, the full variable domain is NAGVMQNPRHLVRRRGQEARLRCSPMKGHSHVYWYRQLPEEGLKFMVYLQKENIIDESGMPKERFSAEFPKEGPSILRIQQVVRGDSAAYFCASSPPVGTEGTQYFGPGTRLLVL.

The CDR3: CASSLDIGSPLHF. CDR3 in DNA: TGTGCCAGCAGCTTAGATATCGGTTCACCCCTCCACTTT. The chain employs TRBV11-2 and TRBJ1-6; D call uncertain. There are 13 residues in the CDR3. Germline loops: CDR1 SGHAT, CDR2 FQNNGV. Trimming removed 0 bases at V and 9 bases at J, with 6 bases between.

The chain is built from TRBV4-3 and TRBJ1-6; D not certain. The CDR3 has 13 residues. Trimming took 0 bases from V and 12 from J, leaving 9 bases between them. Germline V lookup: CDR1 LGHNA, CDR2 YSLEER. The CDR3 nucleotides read TGCGCCAGCAGCCAAGAGAGGGAGGGACCCCTCCACTTT. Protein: CASSQEREGPLHF.

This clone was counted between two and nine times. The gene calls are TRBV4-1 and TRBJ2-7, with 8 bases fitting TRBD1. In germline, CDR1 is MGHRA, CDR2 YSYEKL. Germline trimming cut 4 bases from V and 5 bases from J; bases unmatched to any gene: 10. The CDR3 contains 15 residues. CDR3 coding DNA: TGCGCCAGCAGCCCCTGGACAGGGACTGCGAACGAGCAGTACTTC. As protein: CASSPWTGTANEQYF.

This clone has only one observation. The DNA of the CDR3 is TGTGCCAGTCGGGGGGACAGGGGGCGTGGGGCCAACGTCCTGACTTTC. Amino acid sequence: CASRGDRGRGANVLTF. The chain links TRBV6-6 to TRBJ2-6, with 12 bases matching TRBD1. Trimming cost V 9 bases and J 3 bases; bases outside gene matches: 6. CDR3 length: 16 residues. From germline, CDR1 is MNHNY and CDR2 SVGAGI (reference sequence).

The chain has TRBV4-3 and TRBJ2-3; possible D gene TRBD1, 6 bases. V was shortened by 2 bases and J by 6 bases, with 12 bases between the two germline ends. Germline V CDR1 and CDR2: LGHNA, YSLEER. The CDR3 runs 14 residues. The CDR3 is CASSQNGDTDTQYF. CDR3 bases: TGCGCCAGCAGCCAAAACGGGGACACGGATACGCAGTATTTT.

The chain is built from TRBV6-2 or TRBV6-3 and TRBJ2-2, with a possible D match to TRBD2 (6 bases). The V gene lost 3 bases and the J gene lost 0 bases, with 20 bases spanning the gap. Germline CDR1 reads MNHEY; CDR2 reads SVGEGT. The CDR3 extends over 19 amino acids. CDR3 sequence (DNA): TGTGCCAGCAGTTATGGCCTACATTGGAGGGTGGCGAACACCGGGGAGCTGTTTTTT. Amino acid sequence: CASSYGLHWRVANTGELFF.

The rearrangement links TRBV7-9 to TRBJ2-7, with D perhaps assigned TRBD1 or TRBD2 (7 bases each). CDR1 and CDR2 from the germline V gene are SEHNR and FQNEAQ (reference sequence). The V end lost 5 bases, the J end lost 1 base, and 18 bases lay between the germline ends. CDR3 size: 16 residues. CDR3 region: CASSKGPQGGSYEQYF. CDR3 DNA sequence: TGTGCCAGCAGCAAGGGACCCCAGGGGGGGTCCTACGAGCAGTACTTC.

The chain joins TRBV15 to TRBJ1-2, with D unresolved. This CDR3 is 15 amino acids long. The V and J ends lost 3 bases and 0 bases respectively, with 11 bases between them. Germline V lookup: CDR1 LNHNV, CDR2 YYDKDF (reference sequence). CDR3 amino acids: CATSRRHDPNYGYTF. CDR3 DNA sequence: TGTGCCACCAGCAGGCGACACGACCCTAACTATGGCTACACCTTC.